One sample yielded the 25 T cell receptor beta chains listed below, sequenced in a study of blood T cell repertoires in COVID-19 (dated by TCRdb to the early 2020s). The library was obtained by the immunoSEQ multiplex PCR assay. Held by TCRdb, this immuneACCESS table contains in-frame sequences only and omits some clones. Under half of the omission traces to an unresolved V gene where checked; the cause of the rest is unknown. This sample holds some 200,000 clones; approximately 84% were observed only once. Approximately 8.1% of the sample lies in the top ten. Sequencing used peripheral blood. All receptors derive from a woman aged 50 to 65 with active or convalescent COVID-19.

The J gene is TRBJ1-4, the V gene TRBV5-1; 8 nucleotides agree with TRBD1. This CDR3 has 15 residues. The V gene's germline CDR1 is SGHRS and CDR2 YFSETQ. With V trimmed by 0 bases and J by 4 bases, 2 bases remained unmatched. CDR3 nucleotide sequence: TGCGCCAGCAGCTTGGGACAGGGGTATAATGAAAAACTGTTTTTT. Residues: CASSLGQGYNEKLFF.

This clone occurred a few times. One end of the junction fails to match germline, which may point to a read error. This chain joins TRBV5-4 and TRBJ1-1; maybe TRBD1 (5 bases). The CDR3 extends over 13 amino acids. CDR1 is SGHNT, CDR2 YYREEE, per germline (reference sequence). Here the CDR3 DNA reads TGTGCCAGCAGCTCAGAGGACATTTTCGCGACGAAATTT. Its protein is CASSSEDIFATKF.

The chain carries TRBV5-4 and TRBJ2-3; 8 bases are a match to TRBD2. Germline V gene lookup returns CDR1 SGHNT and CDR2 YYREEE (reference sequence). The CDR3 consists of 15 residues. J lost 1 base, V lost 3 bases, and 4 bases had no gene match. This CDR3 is CASSSTSGRTDTQYF. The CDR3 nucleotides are TGTGCCAGCAGCTCAACTAGCGGACGCACAGATACGCAGTATTTT.

The CDR3 DNA sequence: TGTGCCAGCAGTTCGTCTGGGACAGGGGAGGAAAAACTGTTTTTT. This codes for CASSSSGTGEEKLFF. V usage is TRBV27 and J usage is TRBJ1-4, with 10 nucleotides matching TRBD1. From germline, CDR1 is MNHEY and CDR2 SMNVEV (reference sequence). CDR3 length equals 15 residues. J was trimmed by 8 bases and V by 4 bases; bases with no gene match: 7.

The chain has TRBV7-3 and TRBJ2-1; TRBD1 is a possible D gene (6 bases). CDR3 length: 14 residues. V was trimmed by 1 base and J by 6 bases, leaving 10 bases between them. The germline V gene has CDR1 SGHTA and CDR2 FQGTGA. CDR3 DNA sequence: TGTGCCAGCAGCTTAAGTGGCAGGGGCAATGAGCAGTTCTTC. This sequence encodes CASSLSGRGNEQFF.

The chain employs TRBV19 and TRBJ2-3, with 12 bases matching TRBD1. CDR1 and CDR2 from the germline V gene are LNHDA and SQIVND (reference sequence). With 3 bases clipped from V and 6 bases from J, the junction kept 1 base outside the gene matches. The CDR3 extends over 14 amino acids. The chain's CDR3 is CASSMGQGADTQYF. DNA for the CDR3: TGTGCCAGTAGTATGGGACAGGGGGCTGATACGCAGTATTTT.

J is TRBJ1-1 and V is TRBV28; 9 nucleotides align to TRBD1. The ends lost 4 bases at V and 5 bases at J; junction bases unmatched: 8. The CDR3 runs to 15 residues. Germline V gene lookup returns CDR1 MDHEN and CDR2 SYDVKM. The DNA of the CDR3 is TGTGCCAGCAGTTCCGGTGGACAGGGGTGGACTGAAGCTTTCTTT. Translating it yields CASSSGGQGWTEAFF.

The CDR3 bases are TGTGCCAGCAGCCCACGTAGGGGAGGGAACACAGAGACCCAGTACTTC. It is translated as CASSPRRGGNTETQYF. This chain uses TRBV5-4 with TRBJ2-5; 7 nucleotides match TRBD2. The CDR3 sequence is 16 residues long. CDR1 SGHNT and CDR2 YYREEE come from the germline V gene (reference sequence). The V gene end was trimmed by 4 bases and the J gene end by 4 bases; junction bases not matched to a gene: 13.

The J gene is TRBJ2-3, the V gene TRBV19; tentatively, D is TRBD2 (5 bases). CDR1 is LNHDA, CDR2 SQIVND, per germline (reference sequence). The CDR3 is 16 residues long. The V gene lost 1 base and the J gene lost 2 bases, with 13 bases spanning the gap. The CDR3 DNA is TGTGCCAGTAGTATAGTGGGAGATTCGCACACAGATACGCAGTATTTT. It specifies CASSIVGDSHTDTQYF. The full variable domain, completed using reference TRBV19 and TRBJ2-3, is DGGITQSPKYLFRKEGQNVTLSCEQNLNHDAMYWYRQDPGQGLRLIYYSQIVNDFQKGDIAEGYSVSREKKESFPLTVTSAQKNPTAFYLCASSIVGDSHTDTQYFGPGTRLTVL.

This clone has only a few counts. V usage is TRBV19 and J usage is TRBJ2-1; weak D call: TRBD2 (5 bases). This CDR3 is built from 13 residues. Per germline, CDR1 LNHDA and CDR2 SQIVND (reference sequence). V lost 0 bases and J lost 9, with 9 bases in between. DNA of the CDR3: TGTGCCAGTAGTATAGAAGCTAGCTTTGAGCAGTTCTTC. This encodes CASSIEASFEQFF.

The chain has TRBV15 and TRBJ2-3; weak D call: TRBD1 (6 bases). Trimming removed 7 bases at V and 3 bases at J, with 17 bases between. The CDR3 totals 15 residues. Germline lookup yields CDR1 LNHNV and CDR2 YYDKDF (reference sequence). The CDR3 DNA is TGTGCCACCACACCGACAGGCGAACCAACAGATACGCAGTATTTT. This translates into CATTPTGEPTDTQYF.

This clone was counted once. Here the CDR3 reads CASRVVEVGETQYF. CDR3 coding DNA: TGTGCCAGCAGGGTGGTAGAGGTCGGAGAGACCCAGTACTTC. The chain carries TRBV6-5 and TRBJ2-5; D is undetermined. Trimming removed 6 bases from V and 4 bases from J, with 15 bases in between. Germline V gene lookup returns CDR1 MNHEY and CDR2 SVGAGI. This CDR3 contains 14 residues.

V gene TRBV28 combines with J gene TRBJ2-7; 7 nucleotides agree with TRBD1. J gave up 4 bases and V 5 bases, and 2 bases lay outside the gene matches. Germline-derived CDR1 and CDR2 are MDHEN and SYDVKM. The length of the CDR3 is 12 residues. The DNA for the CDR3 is TGTGCCAGCAGTCTGGGACAGTACGAGCAGTACGTC. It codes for CASSLGQYEQYV.

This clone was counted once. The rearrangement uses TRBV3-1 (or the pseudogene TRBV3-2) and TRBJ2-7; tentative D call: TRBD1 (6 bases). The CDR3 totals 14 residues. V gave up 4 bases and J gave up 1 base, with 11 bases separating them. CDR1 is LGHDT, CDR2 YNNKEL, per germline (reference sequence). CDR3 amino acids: CASSLRTVSYEQYF. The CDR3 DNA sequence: TGTGCCAGCAGCCTGAGGACAGTGTCCTACGAGCAGTACTTC.

The CDR3 spells CASLNYGYTF. Here the CDR3 DNA reads TGTGCCTCCCTTAACTATGGCTACACCTTC. The chain employs TRBV30 and TRBJ1-2; no clear D. Trimming took off 7 bases at V and 1 base at J, with 4 bases between the two ends. The CDR3 is 10 residues long. From germline, CDR1 is GTSNPN and CDR2 SVGIG (reference sequence).

CDR3 bases: TGTGCCAGCAGCTTAAGCGGGACCGGGGGCAATCAGCCCCAGCATTTT. This encodes CASSLSGTGGNQPQHF. V is TRBV7-6 and J is TRBJ1-5; a weak D match, TRBD1 (5 bases). Germline lookup yields CDR1 SGHVS and CDR2 FNYEAQ. Trimming stripped 2 bases from V and 2 bases from J, with 13 bases between. This CDR3 comprises 16 residues.

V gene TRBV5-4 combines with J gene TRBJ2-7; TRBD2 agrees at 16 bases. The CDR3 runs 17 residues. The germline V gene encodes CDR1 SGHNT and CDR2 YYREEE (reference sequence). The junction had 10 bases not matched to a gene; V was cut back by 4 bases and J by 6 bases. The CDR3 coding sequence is TGTGCCAGCAGCGCCGGGACTAGCGGGAGGGTGGCTGTCGAGCAGTACTTC. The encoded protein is CASSAGTSGRVAVEQYF.

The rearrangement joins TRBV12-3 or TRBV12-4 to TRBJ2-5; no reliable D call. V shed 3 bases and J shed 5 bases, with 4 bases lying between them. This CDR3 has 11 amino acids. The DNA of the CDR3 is TGTGCCAGCAGTTTCGGGGAGACCCAGTACTTC. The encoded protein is CASSFGETQYF.

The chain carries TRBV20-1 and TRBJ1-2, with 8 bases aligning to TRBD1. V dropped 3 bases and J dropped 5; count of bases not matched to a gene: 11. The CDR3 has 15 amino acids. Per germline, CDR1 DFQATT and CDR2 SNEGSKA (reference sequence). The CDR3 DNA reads TGCAGTGCTAGTACCCAACAGGGGGTAGGGTATGGCTACACCTTC. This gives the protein CSASTQQGVGYGYTF.

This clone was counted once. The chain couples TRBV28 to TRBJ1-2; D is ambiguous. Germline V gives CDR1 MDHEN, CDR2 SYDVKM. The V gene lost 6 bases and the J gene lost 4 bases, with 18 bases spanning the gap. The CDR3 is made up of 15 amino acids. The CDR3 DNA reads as TGTGCCAGCAGCCCACAGACCTTACTTTCCTATGGCTACACCTTC. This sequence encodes CASSPQTLLSYGYTF.

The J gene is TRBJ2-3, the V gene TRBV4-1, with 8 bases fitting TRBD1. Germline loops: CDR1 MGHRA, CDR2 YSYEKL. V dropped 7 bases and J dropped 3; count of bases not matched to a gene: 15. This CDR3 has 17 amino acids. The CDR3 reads CASKPLLRDRRTDTQYF. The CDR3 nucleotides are TGCGCCAGCAAACCGTTACTCCGGGACAGGAGAACAGATACGCAGTATTTT.

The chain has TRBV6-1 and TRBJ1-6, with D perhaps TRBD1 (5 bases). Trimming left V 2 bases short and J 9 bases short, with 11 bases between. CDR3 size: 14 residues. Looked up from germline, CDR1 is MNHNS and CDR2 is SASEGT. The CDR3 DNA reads TGTGCCAGCAGTGAACAGGGTCGGTTTTCACCCCTCCACTTT. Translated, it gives CASSEQGRFSPLHF.

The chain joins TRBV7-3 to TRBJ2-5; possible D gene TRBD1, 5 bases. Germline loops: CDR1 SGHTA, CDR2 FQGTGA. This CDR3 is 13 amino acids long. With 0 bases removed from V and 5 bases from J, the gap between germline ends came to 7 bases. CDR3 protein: CASSLTGVETQYF. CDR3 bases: TGTGCCAGCAGCTTAACAGGGGTTGAGACCCAGTACTTC.

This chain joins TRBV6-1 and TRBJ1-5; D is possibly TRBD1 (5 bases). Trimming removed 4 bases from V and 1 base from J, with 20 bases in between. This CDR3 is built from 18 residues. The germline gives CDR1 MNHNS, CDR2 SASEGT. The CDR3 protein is CASSGGRAGEGSNQPQHF. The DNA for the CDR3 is TGTGCCAGCAGTGGGGGCAGGGCGGGAGAAGGAAGCAATCAGCCCCAGCATTTT.

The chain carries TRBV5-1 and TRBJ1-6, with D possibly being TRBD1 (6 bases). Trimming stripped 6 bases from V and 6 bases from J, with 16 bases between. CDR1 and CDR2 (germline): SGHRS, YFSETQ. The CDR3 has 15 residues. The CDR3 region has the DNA TGCGCCAGCAAGACAGGACCTGAAATTAATTCACCCCTCCACTTT. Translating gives CASKTGPEINSPLHF.